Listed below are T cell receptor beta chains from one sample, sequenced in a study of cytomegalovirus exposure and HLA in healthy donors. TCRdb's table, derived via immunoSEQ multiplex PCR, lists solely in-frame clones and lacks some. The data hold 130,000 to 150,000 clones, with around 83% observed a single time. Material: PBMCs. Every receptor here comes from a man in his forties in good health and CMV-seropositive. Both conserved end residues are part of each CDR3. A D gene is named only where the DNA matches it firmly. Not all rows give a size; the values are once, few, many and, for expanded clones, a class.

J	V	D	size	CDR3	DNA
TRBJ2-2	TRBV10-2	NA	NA	CASSETGHTGELFF	TGCGCCAGCAGTGAGACAGGGCACACCGGGGAGCTGTTTTTT
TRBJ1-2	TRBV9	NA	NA	CASSVAGPGYTF	TGTGCCAGCAGCGTAGCAGGGCCTGGCTACACCTTC
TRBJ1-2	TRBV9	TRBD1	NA	CASSDRGTGYTF	TGTGCCAGCAGTGACAGGGGAACCGGCTACACCTTC
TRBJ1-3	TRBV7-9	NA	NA	CASSILPGVGNTIYF	TGTGCCAGCAGCATCCTCCCGGGGGTTGGAAACACCATATATTTT
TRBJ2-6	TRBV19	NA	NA	CASRGAGANVLTF	TGTGCCAGTAGGGGAGCTGGGGCCAACGTCCTGACTTTC
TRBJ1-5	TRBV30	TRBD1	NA	CAWSSRSGGMGNQPQHF	TGTGCCTGGAGCTCAAGGTCAGGGGGTATGGGCAATCAGCCCCAGCATTTT
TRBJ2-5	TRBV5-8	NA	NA	CASSSKTREETQYF	TGTGCCAGCAGCTCGAAAACCCGAGAAGAGACCCAGTACTTC
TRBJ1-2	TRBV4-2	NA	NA	CASSQGGGIYTF	TGTGCCAGCAGCCAAGGTGGAGGGATCTACACCTTC
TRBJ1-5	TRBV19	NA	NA	CASSHQTGRDQPQHF	TGTGCCAGTAGCCACCAGACAGGTCGGGATCAGCCCCAGCATTTT
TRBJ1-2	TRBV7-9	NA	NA	CASQRGKANYGYTF	TGTGCCAGTCAGAGGGGGAAAGCTAACTATGGCTACACCTTC
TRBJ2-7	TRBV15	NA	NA	CATSRSTGHLYEQYF	TGTGCCACCAGCAGATCCACGGGACACCTCTACGAGCAGTACTTC
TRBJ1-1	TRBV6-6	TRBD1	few	CASSYGQGYTEAFF	TGTGCCAGCAGTTACGGACAGGGCTACACTGAAGCTTTCTTT
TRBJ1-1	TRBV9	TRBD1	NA	CASSASGQPLTEAFF	TGTGCCAGCAGCGCTTCGGGACAGCCCCTAACTGAAGCTTTCTTT
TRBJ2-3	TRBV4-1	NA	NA	CASSQEVQSTDTQYF	TGCGCCAGCAGCCAAGAGGTACAGAGCACAGATACGCAGTATTTT
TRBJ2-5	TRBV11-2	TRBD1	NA	CASSSSGQLTETQYF	TGTGCCAGCAGCTCATCGGGACAGCTAACGGAGACCCAGTACTTC
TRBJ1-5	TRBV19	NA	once	CASSGAMGNQPQHF	TGTGCCAGTAGTGGGGCTATGGGCAATCAGCCCCAGCATTTT
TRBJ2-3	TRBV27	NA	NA	CASSEGGADTQYF	TGTGCCAGCAGTGAGGGAGGCGCAGATACGCAGTATTTT
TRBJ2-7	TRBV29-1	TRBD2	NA	CSARPGRASYEQYF	TGCAGCGCGAGACCAGGGAGGGCTTCCTACGAGCAGTACTTC
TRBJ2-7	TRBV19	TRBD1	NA	CASRSGTGDYEQYF	TGTGCCAGTAGGTCCGGGACAGGGGATTACGAGCAGTACTTC
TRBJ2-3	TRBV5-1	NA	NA	CASTQLAVPSTDTQYF	TGCGCCAGCACCCAGTTGGCGGTTCCTAGCACAGATACGCAGTATTTT
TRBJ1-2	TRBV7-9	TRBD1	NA	CASRGTAGQADYGYTF	TGTGCCAGCAGGGGAACGGCGGGACAGGCCGACTATGGCTACACCTTC
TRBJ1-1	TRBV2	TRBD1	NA	CASNLGQGARAEAFF	TGTGCCAGCAATTTAGGACAGGGGGCGCGGGCTGAAGCTTTCTTT
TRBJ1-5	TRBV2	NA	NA	CASMAVNQPQHF	TGTGCCAGCATGGCTGTAAATCAGCCCCAGCATTTT
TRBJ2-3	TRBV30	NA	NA	CAWSMGGENTQYF	TGTGCCTGGAGTATGGGAGGCGAGAATACGCAGTATTTT
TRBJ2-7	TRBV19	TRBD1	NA	CASGTVYEQYF	TGTGCCAGTGGGACAGTTTACGAGCAGTACTTC
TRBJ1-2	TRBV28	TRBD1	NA	CASSSGQGDLYYGYTF	TGTGCCAGCAGTTCAGGACAGGGGGACCTGTACTATGGCTACACCTTC
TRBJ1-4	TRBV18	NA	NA	CASSLGTSPNEKLFF	TGTGCCAGCTCACTTGGGACAAGTCCTAATGAAAAACTGTTTTTT
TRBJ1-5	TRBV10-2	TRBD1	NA	CATLETGGPRPQHF	TGCGCCACTCTTGAGACAGGGGGCCCCCGGCCCCAGCATTTT
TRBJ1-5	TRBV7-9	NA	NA	CASSPSGNQPQHF	TGTGCCAGCAGCCCCTCGGGCAATCAGCCCCAGCATTTT
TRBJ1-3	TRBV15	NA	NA	CATSRDRGSGNTIYF	TGTGCCACCAGCAGAGATCGAGGCAGTGGAAACACCATATATTTT
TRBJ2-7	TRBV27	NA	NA	CASSSGGYEQYF	TGTGCCAGCTCATCCGGGGGCTACGAGCAGTACTTC
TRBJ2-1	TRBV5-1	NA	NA	CASRPTSNEQFF	TGCGCCAGCAGGCCAACTAGCAATGAGCAGTTCTTC
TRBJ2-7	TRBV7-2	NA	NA	CASSFGVHDYEQYF	TGTGCCAGCAGCTTCGGGGTTCACGACTACGAGCAGTACTTC
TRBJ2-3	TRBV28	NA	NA	CASSFLALWDTQYF	TGTGCCAGCAGTTTTTTGGCCCTCTGGGATACGCAGTATTTT
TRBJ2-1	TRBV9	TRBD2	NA	CASSGTSGRAPFF	TGTGCCAGCAGCGGGACTAGCGGGAGGGCCCCGTTCTTC
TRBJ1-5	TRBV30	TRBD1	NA	CAWSVRQGAGGLRHF	TGTGCCTGGAGTGTACGACAGGGGGCCGGGGGCTTGAGGCATTTT
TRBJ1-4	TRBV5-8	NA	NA	CASSHREFTANEKLFF	TGTGCCAGCAGCCACAGGGAGTTTACGGCTAATGAAAAACTGTTTTTT
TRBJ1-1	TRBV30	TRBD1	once	CAWTIGQGAAFF	TGTGCCTGGACCATCGGACAGGGAGCGGCTTTCTTT
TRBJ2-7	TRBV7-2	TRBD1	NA	CASSRLGAGGYEQYF	TGTGCCAGCAGCCGCCTGGGGGCAGGGGGCTACGAGCAGTACTTC
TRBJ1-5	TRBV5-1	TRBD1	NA	CASSLDGQGIQPQHF	TGCGCCAGCAGCTTGGACGGACAGGGGATCCAGCCCCAGCATTTT
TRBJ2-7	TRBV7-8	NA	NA	CASSTYRAGEQYF	TGTGCCAGCAGCACCTACAGGGCTGGCGAGCAGTACTTC
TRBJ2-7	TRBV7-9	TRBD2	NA	CASSLGGLAGYEQYF	TGTGCCAGCAGCTTAGGTGGGCTAGCGGGGTACGAGCAGTACTTC
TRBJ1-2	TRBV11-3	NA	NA	CASSLRDKSYGYTF	TGTGCCAGCAGCTTGAGGGACAAAAGTTATGGCTACACCTTC
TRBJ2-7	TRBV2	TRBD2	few	CATGLVWDYEQYF	TGTGCCACCGGACTAGTCTGGGACTACGAGCAGTACTTC
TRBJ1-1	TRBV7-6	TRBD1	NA	CASSYGTVMNTEAFF	TGTGCCAGCAGCTACGGGACAGTCATGAACACTGAAGCTTTCTTT
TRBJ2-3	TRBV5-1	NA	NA	CASSVGTSADTQYF	TGCGCCAGCAGCGTCGGGACTTCGGCAGATACGCAGTATTTT
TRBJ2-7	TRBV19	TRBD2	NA	CASSRFGGAGFYEQYF	TGTGCCAGTAGTCGATTTGGGGGAGCGGGATTCTACGAGCAGTACTTC
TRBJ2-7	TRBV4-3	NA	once	CASSQGRGPYEQYF	TGCGCCAGCAGCCAAGGCAGGGGACCCTACGAGCAGTACTTC
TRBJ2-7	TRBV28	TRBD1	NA	CASRRLGQLPFEQYF	TGTGCCAGCAGGCGTCTGGGACAGCTGCCTTTTGAGCAGTACTTC
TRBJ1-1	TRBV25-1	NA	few	CASSAGLMNTEAFF	TGTGCCAGCAGCGCGGGCCTCATGAACACTGAAGCTTTCTTT
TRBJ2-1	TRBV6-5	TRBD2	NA	CASSLAGGYNEQFF	TGTGCCAGTAGCCTAGCGGGAGGATATAATGAGCAGTTCTTC
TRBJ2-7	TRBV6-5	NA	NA	CASSRPGIGTYEQYF	TGTGCCAGCAGTCGTCCGGGAATAGGTACCTACGAGCAGTACTTC
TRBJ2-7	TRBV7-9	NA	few	CASSLSATYEQYF	TGTGCCAGCAGCTTAAGCGCAACTTACGAGCAGTACTTC
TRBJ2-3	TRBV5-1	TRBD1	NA	CASSADRGVRTDTQYF	TGCGCCAGCAGCGCTGACAGGGGCGTTCGTACAGATACGCAGTATTTT